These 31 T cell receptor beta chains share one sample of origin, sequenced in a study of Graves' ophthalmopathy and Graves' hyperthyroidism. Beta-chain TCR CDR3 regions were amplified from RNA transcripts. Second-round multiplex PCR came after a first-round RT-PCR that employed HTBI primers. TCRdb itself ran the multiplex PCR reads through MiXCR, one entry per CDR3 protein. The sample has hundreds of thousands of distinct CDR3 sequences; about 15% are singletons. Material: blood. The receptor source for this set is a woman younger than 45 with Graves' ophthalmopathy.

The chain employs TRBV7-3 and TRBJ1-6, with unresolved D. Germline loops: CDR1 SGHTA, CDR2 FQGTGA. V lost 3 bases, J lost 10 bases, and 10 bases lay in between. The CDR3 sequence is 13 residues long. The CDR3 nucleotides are TGTGCCAGCAGCTTGCTAAGGGAATCACCCCTCCACTTT. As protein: CASSLLRESPLHF. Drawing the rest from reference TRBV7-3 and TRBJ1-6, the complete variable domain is GAGVSQTPSNKVTEKGKYVELRCDPISGHTALYWYRQSLGQGPEFLIYFQGTGAADDSGLPNDRFFAVRPEGSVSTLKIQRTERGDSAVYLCASSLLRESPLHFGNGTRLTVT.

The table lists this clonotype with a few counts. CDR3 coding DNA: TGCAGCGAAGTAGGGACAGGATATAGATATGGCTACACCTTC. This codes for CSEVGTGYRYGYTF. The V and J genes are TRBV29-1 and TRBJ1-2, with 8 bases matching TRBD1. V shed 7 bases, J shed 5 bases, and the junction held 12 bases outside the gene matches. Per germline, CDR1 SQVTM and CDR2 ANQGSEA. The CDR3 contains 14 residues.

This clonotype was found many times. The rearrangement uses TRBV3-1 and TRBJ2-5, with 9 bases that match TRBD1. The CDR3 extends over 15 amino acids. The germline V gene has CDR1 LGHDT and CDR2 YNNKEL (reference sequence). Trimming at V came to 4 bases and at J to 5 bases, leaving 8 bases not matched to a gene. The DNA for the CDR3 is TGTGCCAGCAGCCGAGACACAGGGGGCTGGGAGACCCAGTACTTC. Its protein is CASSRDTGGWETQYF.

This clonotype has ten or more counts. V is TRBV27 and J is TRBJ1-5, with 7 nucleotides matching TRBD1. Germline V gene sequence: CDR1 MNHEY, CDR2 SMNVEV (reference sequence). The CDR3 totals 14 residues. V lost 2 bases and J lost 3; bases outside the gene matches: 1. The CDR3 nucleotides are TGTGCCAGCAGTTTAGGGACAGACAATCAGCCCCAGCATTTT. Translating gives CASSLGTDNQPQHF.

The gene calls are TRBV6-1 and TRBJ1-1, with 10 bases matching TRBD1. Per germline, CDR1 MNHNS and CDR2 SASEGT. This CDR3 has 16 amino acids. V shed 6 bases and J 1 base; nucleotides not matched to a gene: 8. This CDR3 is CASRSIGTGANTEAFF. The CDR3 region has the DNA TGTGCCAGCAGATCGATTGGGACAGGGGCGAACACTGAAGCTTTCTTT.

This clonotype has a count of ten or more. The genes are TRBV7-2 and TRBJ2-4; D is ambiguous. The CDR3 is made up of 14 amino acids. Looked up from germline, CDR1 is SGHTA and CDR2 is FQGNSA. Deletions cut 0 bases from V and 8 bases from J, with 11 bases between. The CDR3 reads CASSLARGHDIQYF. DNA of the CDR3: TGTGCCAGCAGCTTAGCCCGTGGTCATGACATTCAGTACTTC.

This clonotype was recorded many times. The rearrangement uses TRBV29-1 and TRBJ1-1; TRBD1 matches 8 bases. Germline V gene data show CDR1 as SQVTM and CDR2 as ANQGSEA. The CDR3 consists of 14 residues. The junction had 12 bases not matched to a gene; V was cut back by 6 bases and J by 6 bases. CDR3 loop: CSVALDRVVPEAFF. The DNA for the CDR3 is TGCAGCGTCGCATTGGACAGGGTGGTGCCTGAAGCTTTCTTT. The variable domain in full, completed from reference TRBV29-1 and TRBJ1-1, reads SAVISQKPSRDICQRGTSLTIQCQVDSQVTMMFWYRQQPGQSLTLIATANQGSEATYESGFVIDKFPISRPNLTFSTLTVSNMSPEDSSIYLCSVALDRVVPEAFFGQGTRLTVV.

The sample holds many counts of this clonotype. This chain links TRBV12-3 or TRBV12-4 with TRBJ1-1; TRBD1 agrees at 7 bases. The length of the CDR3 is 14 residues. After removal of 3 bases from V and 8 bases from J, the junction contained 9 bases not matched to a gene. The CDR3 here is CASSFFQGDVEAFF. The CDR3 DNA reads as TGTGCCAGCAGTTTTTTCCAGGGGGACGTCGAAGCTTTCTTT.

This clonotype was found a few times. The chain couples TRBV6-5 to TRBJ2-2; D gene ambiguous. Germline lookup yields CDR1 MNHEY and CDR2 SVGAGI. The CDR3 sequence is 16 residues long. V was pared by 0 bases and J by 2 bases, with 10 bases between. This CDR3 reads CASSYSTGFNTGELFF. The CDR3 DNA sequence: TGTGCCAGCAGTTACTCGACGGGTTTTAACACCGGGGAGCTGTTTTTT.

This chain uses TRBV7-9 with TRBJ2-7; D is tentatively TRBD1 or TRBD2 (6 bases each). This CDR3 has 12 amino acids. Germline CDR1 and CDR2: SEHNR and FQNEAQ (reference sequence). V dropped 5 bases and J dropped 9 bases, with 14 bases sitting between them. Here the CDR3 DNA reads TGTGCCAGCAGCGCCGCAGGGGAGGTGCAGTACTTC. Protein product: CASSAAGEVQYF.

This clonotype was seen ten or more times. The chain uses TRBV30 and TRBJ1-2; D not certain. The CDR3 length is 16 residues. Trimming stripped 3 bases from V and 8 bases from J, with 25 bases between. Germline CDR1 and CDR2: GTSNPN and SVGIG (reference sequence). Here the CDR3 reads CAWRASGRGYPTGYTF. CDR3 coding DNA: TGTGCCTGGAGAGCCAGTGGTAGAGGTTACCCAACGGGCTACACCTTC.

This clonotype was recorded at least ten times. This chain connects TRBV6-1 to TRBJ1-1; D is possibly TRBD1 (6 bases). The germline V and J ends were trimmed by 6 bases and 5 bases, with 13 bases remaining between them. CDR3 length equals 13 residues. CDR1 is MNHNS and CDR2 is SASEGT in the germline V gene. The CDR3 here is CASRGTQGTEAFF. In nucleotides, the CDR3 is TGTGCCAGCAGGGGAACACAGGGAACTGAAGCTTTCTTT.

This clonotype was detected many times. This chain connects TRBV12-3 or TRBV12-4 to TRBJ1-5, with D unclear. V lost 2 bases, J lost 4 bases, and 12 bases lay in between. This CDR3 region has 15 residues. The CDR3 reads CASSLNPAGNQPQHF. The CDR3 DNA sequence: TGTGCCAGCAGTTTAAACCCAGCGGGAAATCAGCCCCAGCATTTT.

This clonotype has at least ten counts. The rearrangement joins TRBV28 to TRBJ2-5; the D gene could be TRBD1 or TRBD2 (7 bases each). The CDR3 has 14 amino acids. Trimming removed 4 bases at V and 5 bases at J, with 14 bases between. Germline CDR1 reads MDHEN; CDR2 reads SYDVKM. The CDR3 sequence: CASSSYQGGETQYF. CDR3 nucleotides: TGTGCCAGCAGTTCCTACCAGGGGGGGGAGACCCAGTACTTC.

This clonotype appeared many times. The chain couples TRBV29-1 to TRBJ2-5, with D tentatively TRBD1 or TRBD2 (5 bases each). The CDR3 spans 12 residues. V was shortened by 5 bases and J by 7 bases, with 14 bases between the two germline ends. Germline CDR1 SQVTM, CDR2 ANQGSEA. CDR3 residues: CSVTGTLGTQYF. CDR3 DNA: TGCAGCGTTACTGGGACGCTCGGGACCCAGTACTTC.

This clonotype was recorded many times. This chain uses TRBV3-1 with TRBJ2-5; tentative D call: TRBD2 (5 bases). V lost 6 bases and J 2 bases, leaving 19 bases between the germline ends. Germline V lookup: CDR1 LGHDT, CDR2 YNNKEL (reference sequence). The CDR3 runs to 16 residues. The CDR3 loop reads CASRGLGVDLQETQYF. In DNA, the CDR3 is TGTGCCAGCAGAGGCCTCGGGGTAGACTTACAAGAGACCCAGTACTTC.

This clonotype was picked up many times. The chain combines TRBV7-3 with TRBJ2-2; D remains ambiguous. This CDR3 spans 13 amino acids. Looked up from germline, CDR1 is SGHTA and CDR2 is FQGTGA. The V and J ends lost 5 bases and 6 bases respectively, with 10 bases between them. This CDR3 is CASSQSGPGELFF. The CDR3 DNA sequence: TGTGCCAGCAGCCAAAGTGGGCCCGGGGAGCTGTTTTTT.

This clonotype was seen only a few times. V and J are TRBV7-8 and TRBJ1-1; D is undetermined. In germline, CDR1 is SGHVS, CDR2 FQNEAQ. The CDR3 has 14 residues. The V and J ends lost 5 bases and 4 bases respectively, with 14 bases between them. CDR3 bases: TGTGCCAGCAGCCCGCGGGCGGGATTCACTGAAGCTTTCTTT. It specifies CASSPRAGFTEAFF.

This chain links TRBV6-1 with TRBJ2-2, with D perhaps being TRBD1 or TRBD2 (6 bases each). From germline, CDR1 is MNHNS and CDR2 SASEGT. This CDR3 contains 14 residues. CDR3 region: CASERGEATGELFF. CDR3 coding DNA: TGTGCAAGCGAGAGGGGGGAGGCGACCGGGGAGCTGTTTTTT.

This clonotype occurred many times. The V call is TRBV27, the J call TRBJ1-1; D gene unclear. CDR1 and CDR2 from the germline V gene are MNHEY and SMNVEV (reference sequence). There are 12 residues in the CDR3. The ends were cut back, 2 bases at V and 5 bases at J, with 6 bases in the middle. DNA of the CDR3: TGTGCCAGCAGTTTAGCTCGGACTGAAGCTTTCTTT. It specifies CASSLARTEAFF.

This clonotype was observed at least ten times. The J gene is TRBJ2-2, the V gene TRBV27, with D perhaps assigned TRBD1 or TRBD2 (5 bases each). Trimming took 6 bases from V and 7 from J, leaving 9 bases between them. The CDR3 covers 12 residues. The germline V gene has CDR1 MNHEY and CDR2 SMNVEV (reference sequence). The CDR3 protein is CASRLGVGELFF. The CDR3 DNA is TGTGCCAGCAGGTTGGGGGTCGGGGAGCTGTTTTTT.

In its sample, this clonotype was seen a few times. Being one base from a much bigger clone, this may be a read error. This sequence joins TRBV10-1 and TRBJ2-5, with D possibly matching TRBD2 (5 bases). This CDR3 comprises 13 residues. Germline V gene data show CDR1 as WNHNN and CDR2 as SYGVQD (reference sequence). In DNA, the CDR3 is TGCGTCAGCAGTGGACTCCGTGGCGAGACCCAGTACTTC. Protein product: CVSSGLRGETQYF.

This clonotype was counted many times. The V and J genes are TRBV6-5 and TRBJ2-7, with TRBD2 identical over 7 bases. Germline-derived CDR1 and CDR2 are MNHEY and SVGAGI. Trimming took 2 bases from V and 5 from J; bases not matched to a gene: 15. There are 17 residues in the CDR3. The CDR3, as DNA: TGTGCCAGCAGTTACCCTCCTCGGGTCGCGGGAGCGAACGAGCAGTACTTC. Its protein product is CASSYPPRVAGANEQYF.

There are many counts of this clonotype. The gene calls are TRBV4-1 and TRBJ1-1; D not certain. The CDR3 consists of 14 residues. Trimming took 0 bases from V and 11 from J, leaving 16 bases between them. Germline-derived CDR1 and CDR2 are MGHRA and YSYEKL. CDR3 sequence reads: CASSQDWRLDGAFF. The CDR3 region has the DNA TGCGCCAGCAGCCAAGATTGGAGGTTGGACGGGGCTTTCTTT.

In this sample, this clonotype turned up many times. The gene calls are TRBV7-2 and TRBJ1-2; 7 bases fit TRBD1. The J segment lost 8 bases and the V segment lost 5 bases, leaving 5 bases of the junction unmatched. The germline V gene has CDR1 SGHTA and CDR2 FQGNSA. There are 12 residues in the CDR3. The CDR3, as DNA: TGTGCCAGCAGCCTACAGGGGATCGGCTACACCTTC. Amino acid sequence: CASSLQGIGYTF.

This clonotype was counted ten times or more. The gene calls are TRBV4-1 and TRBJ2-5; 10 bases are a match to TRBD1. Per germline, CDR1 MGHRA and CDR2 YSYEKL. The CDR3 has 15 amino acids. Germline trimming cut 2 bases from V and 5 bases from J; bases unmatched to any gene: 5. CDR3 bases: TGCGCCAGCAGCCAACCGGGACAGGGGTGGGAGACCCAGTACTTC. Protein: CASSQPGQGWETQYF.

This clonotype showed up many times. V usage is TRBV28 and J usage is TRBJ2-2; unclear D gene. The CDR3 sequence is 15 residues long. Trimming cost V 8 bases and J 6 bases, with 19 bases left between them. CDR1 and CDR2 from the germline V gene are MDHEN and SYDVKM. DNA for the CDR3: TGTGCCAGCCGGTTGGTTAGGGTGGTCCCCGGGGAGCTGTTTTTT. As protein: CASRLVRVVPGELFF. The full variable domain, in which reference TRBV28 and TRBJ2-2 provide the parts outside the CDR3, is DVKVTQSSRYLVKRTGEKVFLECVQDMDHENMFWYRQDPGLGLRLIYFSYDVKMKEKGDIPEGYSVSREKKERFSLILESASTNQTSMYLCASRLVRVVPGELFFGEGSRLTVL.

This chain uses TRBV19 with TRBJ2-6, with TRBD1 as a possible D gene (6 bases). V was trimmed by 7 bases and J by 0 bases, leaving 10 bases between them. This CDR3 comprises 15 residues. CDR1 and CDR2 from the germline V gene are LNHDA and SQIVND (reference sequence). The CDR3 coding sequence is TGTGCCAGTAATACAGGGCACTCTGGGGCCAACGTCCTGACTTTC. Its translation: CASNTGHSGANVLTF.

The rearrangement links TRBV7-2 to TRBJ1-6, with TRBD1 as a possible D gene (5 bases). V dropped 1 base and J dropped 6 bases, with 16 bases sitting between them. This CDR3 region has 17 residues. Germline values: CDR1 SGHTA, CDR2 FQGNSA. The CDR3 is CASSLGVFGGFNSPLHF. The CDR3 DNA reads TGTGCCAGCAGCTTAGGGGTCTTTGGGGGATTTAATTCACCCCTCCACTTT.

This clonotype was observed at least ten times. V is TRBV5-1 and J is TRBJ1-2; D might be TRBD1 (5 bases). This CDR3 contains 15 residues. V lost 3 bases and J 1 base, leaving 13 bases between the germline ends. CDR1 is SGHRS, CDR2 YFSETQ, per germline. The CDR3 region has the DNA TGCGCCAGCAGCTCCGGGGGGACCGGTAACTATGGCTACACCTTC. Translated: CASSSGGTGNYGYTF.

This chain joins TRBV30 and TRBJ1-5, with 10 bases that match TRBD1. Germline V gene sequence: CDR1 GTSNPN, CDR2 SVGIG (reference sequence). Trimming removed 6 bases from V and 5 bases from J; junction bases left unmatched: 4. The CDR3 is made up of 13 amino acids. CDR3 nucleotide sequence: TGTGCCTGCTCGACAGGGGGCGATCAGCCCCAGCATTTT. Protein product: CACSTGGDQPQHF.